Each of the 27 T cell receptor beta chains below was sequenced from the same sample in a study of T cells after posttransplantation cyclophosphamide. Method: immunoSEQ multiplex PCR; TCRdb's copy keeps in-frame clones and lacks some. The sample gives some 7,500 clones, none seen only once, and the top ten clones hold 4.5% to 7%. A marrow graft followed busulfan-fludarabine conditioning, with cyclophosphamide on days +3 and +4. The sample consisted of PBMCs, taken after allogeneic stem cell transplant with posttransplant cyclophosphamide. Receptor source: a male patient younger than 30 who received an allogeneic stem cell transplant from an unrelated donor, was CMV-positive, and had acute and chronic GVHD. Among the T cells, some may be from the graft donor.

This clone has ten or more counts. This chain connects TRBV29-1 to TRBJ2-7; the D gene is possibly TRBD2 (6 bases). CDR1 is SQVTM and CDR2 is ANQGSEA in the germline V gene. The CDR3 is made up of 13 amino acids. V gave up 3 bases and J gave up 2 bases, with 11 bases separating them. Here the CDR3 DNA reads TGCAGCGTTGAGGGTTCGGGAGCCTACGAGCAGTACTTC. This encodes CSVEGSGAYEQYF.

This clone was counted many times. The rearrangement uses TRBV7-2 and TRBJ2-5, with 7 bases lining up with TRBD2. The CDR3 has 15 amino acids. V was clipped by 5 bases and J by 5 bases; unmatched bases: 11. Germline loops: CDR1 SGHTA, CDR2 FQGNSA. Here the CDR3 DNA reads TGTGCCAGCAGCCCCCGTCTAGCGGCTGCCGAGACCCAGTACTTC. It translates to CASSPRLAAAETQYF.

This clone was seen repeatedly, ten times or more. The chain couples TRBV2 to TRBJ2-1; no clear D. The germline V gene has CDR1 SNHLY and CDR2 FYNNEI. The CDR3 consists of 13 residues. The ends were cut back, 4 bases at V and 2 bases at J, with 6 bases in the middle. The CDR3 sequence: CASSARTYNEQFF. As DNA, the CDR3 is TGTGCCAGCAGTGCCAGGACCTACAATGAGCAGTTCTTC.

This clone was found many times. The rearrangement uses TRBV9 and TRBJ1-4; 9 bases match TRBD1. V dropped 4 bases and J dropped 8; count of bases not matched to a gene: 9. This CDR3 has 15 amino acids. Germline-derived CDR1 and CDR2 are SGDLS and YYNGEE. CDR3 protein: CASSLEADRGEKLFF. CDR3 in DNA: TGTGCCAGCAGCCTTGAGGCGGACAGGGGAGAAAAACTGTTTTTT.

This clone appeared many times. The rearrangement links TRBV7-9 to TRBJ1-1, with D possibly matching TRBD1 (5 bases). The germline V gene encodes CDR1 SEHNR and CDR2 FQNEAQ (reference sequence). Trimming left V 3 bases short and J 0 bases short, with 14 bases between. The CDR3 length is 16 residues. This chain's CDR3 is CASSLGGHVMNTEAFF. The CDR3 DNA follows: TGTGCCAGCAGCTTGGGGGGTCATGTAATGAACACTGAAGCTTTCTTT.

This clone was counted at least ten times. The CDR3 here is CASSFQARGSEQYV. In nucleotides, the CDR3 is TGTGCCAGCAGCTTTCAGGCCCGGGGGAGCGAGCAGTACGTC. The chain recombines TRBV5-4 with TRBJ2-7, with D tentatively TRBD2 (6 bases). The V gene lost 2 bases and the J gene lost 6 bases, with 15 bases spanning the gap. Germline values: CDR1 SGHNT, CDR2 YYREEE (reference sequence). The CDR3 consists of 14 residues.

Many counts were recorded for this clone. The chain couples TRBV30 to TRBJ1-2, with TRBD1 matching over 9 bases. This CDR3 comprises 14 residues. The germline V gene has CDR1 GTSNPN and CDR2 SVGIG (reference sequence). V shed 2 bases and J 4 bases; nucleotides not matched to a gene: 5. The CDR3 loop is CAWSTTGGGYGYTF. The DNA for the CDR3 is TGTGCCTGGAGTACTACAGGGGGCGGCTATGGCTACACCTTC. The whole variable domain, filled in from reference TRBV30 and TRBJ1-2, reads SQTIHQWPATLVQPVGSPLSLECTVEGTSNPNLYWYRQAAGRGLQLLFYSVGIGQISSEVPQNLSASRPQDRQFILSSKKLLLSDSGFYLCAWSTTGGGYGYTFGSGTRLTVV.

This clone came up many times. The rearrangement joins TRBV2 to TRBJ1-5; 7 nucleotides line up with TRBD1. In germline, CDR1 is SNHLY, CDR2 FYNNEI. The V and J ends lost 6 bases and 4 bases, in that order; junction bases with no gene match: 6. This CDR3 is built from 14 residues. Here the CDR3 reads CASRGTGANQPQHF. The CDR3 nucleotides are TGTGCCAGCAGAGGAACAGGGGCTAATCAGCCCCAGCATTTT.

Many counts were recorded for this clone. The CDR3 DNA is TGTGCCAGCAGCTTTCCCGGGACAGGGGTTGGGACGCAGTATTTT. Its protein is CASSFPGTGVGTQYF. The chain joins TRBV7-9 to TRBJ2-3, with 10 bases identical to TRBD1. Germline CDR1 and CDR2: SEHNR and FQNEAQ (reference sequence). This CDR3 region has 15 residues. V gave up 3 bases and J gave up 9 bases; unmatched junction bases: 9.

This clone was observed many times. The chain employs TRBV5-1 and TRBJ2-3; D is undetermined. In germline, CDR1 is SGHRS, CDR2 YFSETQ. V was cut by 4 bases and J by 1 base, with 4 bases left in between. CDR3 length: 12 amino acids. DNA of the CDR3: TGCGCCAGCAGCATAGGCACAGATACGCAGTATTTT. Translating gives CASSIGTDTQYF.

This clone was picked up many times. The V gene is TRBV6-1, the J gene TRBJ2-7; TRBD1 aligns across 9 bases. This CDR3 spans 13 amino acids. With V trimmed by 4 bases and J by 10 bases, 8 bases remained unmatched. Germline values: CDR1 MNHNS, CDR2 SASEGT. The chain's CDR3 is CASSASGQGEQYF. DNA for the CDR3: TGTGCCAGCAGTGCTTCGGGACAGGGCGAACAGTACTTC.

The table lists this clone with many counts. CDR3 protein: CASSSLGLGYEQYF. The CDR3, as DNA: TGTGCCAGCAGCTCATTGGGACTAGGGTACGAGCAGTACTTC. The chain combines TRBV11-1 with TRBJ2-7; the match to TRBD2 covers 8 bases. Looked up from germline, CDR1 is SGHAT and CDR2 is FQDESV (reference sequence). The CDR3 sequence is 14 residues long. J was trimmed by 4 bases and V by 4 bases; bases with no gene match: 6.

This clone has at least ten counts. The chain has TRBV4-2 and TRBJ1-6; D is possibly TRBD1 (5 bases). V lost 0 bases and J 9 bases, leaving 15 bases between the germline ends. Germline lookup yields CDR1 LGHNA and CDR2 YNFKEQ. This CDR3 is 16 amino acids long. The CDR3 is CASSQEGGGIVSPLHF. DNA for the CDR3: TGTGCCAGCAGCCAAGAGGGGGGTGGTATTGTTTCACCCCTCCACTTT.

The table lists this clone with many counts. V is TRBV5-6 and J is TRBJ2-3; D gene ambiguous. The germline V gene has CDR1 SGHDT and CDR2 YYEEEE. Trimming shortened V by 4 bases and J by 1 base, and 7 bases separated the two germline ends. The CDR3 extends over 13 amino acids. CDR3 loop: CASSRTGTDTQYF. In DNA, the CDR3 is TGTGCCAGCAGCCGCACGGGCACAGATACGCAGTATTTT.

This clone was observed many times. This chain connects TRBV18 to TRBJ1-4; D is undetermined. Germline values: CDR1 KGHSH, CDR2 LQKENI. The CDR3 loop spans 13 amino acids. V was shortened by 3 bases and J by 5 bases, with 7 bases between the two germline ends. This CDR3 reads CASSPGRNEKLFF. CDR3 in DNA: TGTGCCAGCTCACCGGGGAGAAATGAAAAACTGTTTTTT.

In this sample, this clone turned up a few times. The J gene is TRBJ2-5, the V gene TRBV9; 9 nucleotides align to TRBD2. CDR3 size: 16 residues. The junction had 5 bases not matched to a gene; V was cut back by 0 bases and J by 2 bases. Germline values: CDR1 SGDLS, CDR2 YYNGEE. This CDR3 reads CASSVVGGGEQETQYF. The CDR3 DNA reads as TGTGCCAGCAGCGTAGTGGGCGGGGGGGAACAAGAGACCCAGTACTTC.

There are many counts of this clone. In nucleotides, the CDR3 is TGTGCCAGCAGTTACTCAGGGGCTCTGAACACTGAAGCTTTCTTT. Its translation: CASSYSGALNTEAFF. J is TRBJ1-1 and V is TRBV6-5, with D possibly being TRBD1 (5 bases). Germline CDR1 is MNHEY and CDR2 is SVGAGI. With 0 bases removed from V and 0 bases from J, the gap between germline ends came to 8 bases. CDR3 size: 15 residues.

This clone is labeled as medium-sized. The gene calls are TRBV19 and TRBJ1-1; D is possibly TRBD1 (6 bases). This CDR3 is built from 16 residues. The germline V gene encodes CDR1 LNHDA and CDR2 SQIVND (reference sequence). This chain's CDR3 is CASSDGGARRGTEAFF. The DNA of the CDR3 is TGTGCTTCTTCGGACGGGGGGGCCCGGCGGGGGACTGAAGCTTTCTTT.

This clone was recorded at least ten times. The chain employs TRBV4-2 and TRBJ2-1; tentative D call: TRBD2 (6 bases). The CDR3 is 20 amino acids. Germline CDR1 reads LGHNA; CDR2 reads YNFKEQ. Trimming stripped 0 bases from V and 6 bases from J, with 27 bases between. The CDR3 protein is CASSQEGRWSARGTINEQFF. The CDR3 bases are TGTGCCAGCAGCCAAGAGGGTCGATGGTCTGCGCGGGGTACAATCAATGAGCAGTTCTTC.

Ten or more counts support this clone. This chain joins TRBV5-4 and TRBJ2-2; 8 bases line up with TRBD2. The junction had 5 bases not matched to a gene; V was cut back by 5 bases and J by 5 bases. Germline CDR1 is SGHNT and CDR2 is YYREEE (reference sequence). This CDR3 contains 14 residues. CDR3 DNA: TGTGCCAGCAGAATGAGCGGGGGTACCGGGGAGCTGTTTTTT. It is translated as CASRMSGGTGELFF. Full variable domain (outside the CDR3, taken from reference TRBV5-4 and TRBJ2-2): ETGVTQSPTHLIKTRGQQVTLRCSSQSGHNTVSWYQQALGQGPQFIFQYYREEENGRGNFPPRFSGLQFPNYSSELNVNALELDDSALYLCASRMSGGTGELFFGEGSRLTVL.

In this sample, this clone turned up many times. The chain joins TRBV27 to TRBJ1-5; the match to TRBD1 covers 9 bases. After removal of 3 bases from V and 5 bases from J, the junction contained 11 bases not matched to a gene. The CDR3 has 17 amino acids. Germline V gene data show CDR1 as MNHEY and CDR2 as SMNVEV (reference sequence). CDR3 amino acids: CASSFSSPHRGHQPQHF. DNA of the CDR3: TGTGCCAGCAGTTTCTCAAGTCCACACAGGGGGCATCAGCCCCAGCATTTT.

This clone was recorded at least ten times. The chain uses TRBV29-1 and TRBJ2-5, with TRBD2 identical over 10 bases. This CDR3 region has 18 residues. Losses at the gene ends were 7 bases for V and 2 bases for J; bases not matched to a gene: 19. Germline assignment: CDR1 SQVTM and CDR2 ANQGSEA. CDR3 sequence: CSARRLAGVSKGQETQYF. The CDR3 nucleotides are TGCAGCGCGAGGCGGCTAGCGGGGGTGAGCAAGGGGCAAGAGACCCAGTACTTC.

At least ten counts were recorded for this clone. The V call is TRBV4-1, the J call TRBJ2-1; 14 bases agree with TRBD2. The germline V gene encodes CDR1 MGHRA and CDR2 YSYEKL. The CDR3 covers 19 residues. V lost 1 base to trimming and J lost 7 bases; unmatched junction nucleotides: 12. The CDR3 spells CASSQVGLAGVGTRNEQFF. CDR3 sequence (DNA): TGCGCCAGCAGCCAAGTGGGACTAGCGGGGGTGGGGACTCGAAATGAGCAGTTCTTC.

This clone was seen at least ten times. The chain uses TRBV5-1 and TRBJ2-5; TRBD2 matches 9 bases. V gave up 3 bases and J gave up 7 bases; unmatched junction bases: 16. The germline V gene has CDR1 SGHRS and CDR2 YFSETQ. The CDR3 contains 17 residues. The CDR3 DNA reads TGCGCCAGCAGCTCGGTCCTTAGCGGGGGCTCGGGGGGGACCCAGTACTTC. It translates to CASSSVLSGGSGGTQYF.

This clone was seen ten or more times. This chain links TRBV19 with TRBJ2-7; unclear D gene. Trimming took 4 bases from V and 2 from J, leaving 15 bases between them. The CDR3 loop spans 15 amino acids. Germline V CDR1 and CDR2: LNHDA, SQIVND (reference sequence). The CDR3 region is CASSTTTAPTYEQYF. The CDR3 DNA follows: TGTGCCAGTAGTACCACTACCGCTCCCACCTACGAGCAGTACTTC.

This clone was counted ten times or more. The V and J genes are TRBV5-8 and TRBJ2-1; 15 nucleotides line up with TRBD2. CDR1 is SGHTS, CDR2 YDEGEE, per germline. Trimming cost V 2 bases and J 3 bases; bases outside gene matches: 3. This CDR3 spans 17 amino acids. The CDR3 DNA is TGTGCCAGCAGCTTAGGACTAGCGGGGGGGGACTACAATGAGCAGTTCTTC. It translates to CASSLGLAGGDYNEQFF.

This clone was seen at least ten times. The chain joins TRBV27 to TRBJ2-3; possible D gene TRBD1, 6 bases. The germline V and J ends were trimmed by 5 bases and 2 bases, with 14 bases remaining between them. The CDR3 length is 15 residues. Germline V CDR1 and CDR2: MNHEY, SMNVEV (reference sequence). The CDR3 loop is CASSPTRQVTDTQYF. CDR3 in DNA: TGTGCCAGCAGTCCCACCCGACAGGTCACAGATACGCAGTATTTT.